This passage covers 18 T cell receptor beta chains from one sample sequenced in a study of response to subunit inactivated influenza vaccine. TCRdb reprocessed the RT-PCR reads via MiXCR and lists one record per CDR3 protein. The sample consists of a few hundred thousand distinct CDR3 sequences, roughly 9.8% of them appearing once. Source: PBMCs from blood, taken 45 days after vaccination. Source of these receptors: a middle-aged man who received an inactivated influenza vaccine.

The V gene is TRBV10-3, the J gene TRBJ2-7; 10 bases fit TRBD2. This CDR3 is built from 17 residues. Germline V gene lookup returns CDR1 ENHRY and CDR2 SYGVKD. Trimming at V came to 2 bases and at J to 3 bases, leaving 10 bases not matched to a gene. The CDR3 here is CAISEMRVSSGSYEQYF. The CDR3 nucleotides are TGTGCCATCAGTGAGATGCGGGTTTCTAGCGGGAGCTACGAGCAGTACTTC.

In this sample, this clonotype turned up a few times. This chain connects TRBV6-1 to TRBJ1-6; D perhaps matches TRBD1 (6 bases). The CDR3 length is 17 residues. V dropped 7 bases and J dropped 0 bases, with 16 bases sitting between them. CDR1 and CDR2 from the germline V gene are MNHNS and SASEGT. CDR3 nucleotide sequence: TGTGCCAGCAAACAAGGGGACACGAGCTCCTATAATTCACCCCTCCACTTT. Its translation: CASKQGDTSSYNSPLHF.

This clonotype was counted ten times or more. The chain combines TRBV25-1 with TRBJ2-1; TRBD2 is a possible D gene (5 bases). In germline, CDR1 is MGHDK, CDR2 SYGVNS. This CDR3 region has 12 residues. V was clipped by 8 bases and J by 10 bases, with 15 bases between them. The CDR3 DNA reads TGTGCCAGCGAGGGAAGCTACGGGGAGCAGTTCTTC. Its protein product is CASEGSYGEQFF. Filled out from reference TRBV25-1 and TRBJ2-1, the complete variable domain reads EADIYQTPRYLVIGTGKKITLECSQTMGHDKMYWYQQDPGMELHLIHYSYGVNSTEKGDLSSESTVSRIRTEHFPLTLESARPSHTSQYLCASEGSYGEQFFGPGTRLTVL.

Ten or more counts support this clonotype. V is TRBV12-3 or TRBV12-4 and J is TRBJ2-7; no definite D call. The CDR3 covers 14 residues. V was shortened by 5 bases and J by 3 bases, with 14 bases between the two germline ends. Here the CDR3 DNA reads TGTGCCAGCAGTCCCCGTCGGTTACTCTACGAGCAGTACTTC. Translation gives CASSPRRLLYEQYF.

The V gene is TRBV7-9, the J gene TRBJ2-3; D perhaps matches TRBD2 (5 bases). The germline V gene has CDR1 SEHNR and CDR2 FQNEAQ (reference sequence). V was cut by 1 base and J by 2 bases, with 16 bases left in between. The CDR3 loop spans 17 amino acids. The CDR3 loop reads CASSLGRTRTFTDTQYF. In DNA, the CDR3 is TGTGCCAGCAGCTTAGGGAGAACTAGGACCTTCACAGATACGCAGTATTTT.

The CDR3 DNA sequence: TGCAGTGCTAGCAGGCCTGCCTCCTACGAGCAGTACTTC. Its translation is CSASRPASYEQYF. V usage is TRBV20-1 and J usage is TRBJ2-7; D remains unclear. V lost 3 bases and J 0 bases, leaving 9 bases between the germline ends. CDR3 size: 13 residues. Germline-derived CDR1 and CDR2 are DFQATT and SNEGSKA (reference sequence).

The table lists this clonotype with many counts. The rearrangement joins TRBV20-1 to TRBJ2-3; 11 positions match TRBD1. The V and J ends lost 2 bases and 6 bases, in that order; junction bases with no gene match: 4. This CDR3 has 14 residues. The germline gives CDR1 DFQATT, CDR2 SNEGSKA (reference sequence). For the CDR3, the DNA is TGCAGTGCTAGATCGGGACAGGGGGGGGATACGCAGTATTTT. Translation gives CSARSGQGGDTQYF.

The V and J genes are TRBV29-1 and TRBJ2-5; D is undetermined. Trimming removed 4 bases from V and 0 bases from J, with 12 bases in between. The CDR3 is 14 residues long. Germline lookup yields CDR1 SQVTM and CDR2 ANQGSEA. Written as DNA, the CDR3 is TGCAGCGTTGTACTTCACATGTACCAAGAGACCCAGTACTTC. It specifies CSVVLHMYQETQYF.

This clonotype was seen many times. V gene TRBV29-1 combines with J gene TRBJ2-3; D possibly matches TRBD1 or TRBD2 (6 bases each). CDR1 is SQVTM and CDR2 is ANQGSEA in the germline V gene. V dropped 3 bases and J dropped 2 bases, with 12 bases sitting between them. CDR3 length: 14 amino acids. CDR3 in amino acids: CSVETGATTDTQYF. The CDR3 region has the DNA TGCAGCGTTGAGACGGGGGCTACCACAGATACGCAGTATTTT.

The rearrangement uses TRBV20-1 and TRBJ2-3; 7 bases align to TRBD2. The V and J ends lost 6 bases and 3 bases, in that order; junction bases with no gene match: 12. This CDR3 spans 15 amino acids. Germline-derived CDR1 and CDR2 are DFQATT and SNEGSKA (reference sequence). Here the CDR3 reads CSARTPSGATDTQYF. CDR3 coding DNA: TGCAGTGCGAGAACTCCTAGCGGAGCGACAGATACGCAGTATTTT.

The CDR3 nucleotides are TGTGCCAGCAGTTTAGTGCCGGGACCCCAAGAGACCCAGTACTTC. It yields the protein CASSLVPGPQETQYF. This chain connects TRBV27 to TRBJ2-5; D might be TRBD1 or TRBD2, each matching 5 bases. The germline V gene has CDR1 MNHEY and CDR2 SMNVEV (reference sequence). Trimming cost V 2 bases and J 1 base, with 11 bases left between them. CDR3 length: 15 residues.

This clonotype was counted only a few times. V is TRBV28 and J is TRBJ2-3; 8 bases agree with TRBD2. Per germline, CDR1 MDHEN and CDR2 SYDVKM. The V gene end was trimmed by 4 bases and the J gene end by 2 bases; junction bases not matched to a gene: 8. The CDR3 consists of 16 residues. The CDR3 loop reads CASSSLAGPITDTQYF. The CDR3 nucleotides are TGTGCCAGCAGTTCCCTAGCGGGCCCGATCACAGATACGCAGTATTTT.

V usage is TRBV10-3 and J usage is TRBJ1-5; TRBD1 might be the D (5 bases). The length of the CDR3 is 14 residues. From germline, CDR1 is ENHRY and CDR2 SYGVKD. V was trimmed by 4 bases and J by 3 bases, leaving 10 bases between them. This CDR3 is CAISGGRVNQPQHF. In DNA form, the CDR3 reads TGTGCCATCAGTGGGGGGAGGGTCAATCAGCCCCAGCATTTT.

The gene calls are TRBV5-1 and TRBJ1-2; 10 bases match TRBD1. The CDR3 covers 18 residues. J gave up 4 bases and V 3 bases, and 15 bases lay outside the gene matches. Germline V gives CDR1 SGHRS, CDR2 YFSETQ. CDR3 DNA: TGCGCCAGCAGCTATCAACCCGGGACAGGGGAAGTTGTCTATGGCTACACCTTC. Its translation: CASSYQPGTGEVVYGYTF.

This clonotype has just a few counts. The CDR3, as DNA: TGTGCCAGCAGCCAAGAACGAACTAGCGGGAGACTCTACGAGCAGTACTTC. This translates into CASSQERTSGRLYEQYF. The chain is built from TRBV3-1 and TRBJ2-7; TRBD2 aligns across 11 bases. Germline trimming cut 0 bases from V and 3 bases from J; bases unmatched to any gene: 7. The CDR3 loop spans 17 amino acids. Per the germline V gene, CDR1 is LGHDT and CDR2 is YNNKEL (reference sequence).

In this sample, this clonotype turned up a few times. The V gene is TRBV28, the J gene TRBJ1-4; 7 nucleotides match TRBD1. The junction had 4 bases not matched to a gene; V was cut back by 2 bases and J by 7 bases. Germline V gives CDR1 MDHEN, CDR2 SYDVKM. This CDR3 has 14 residues. The DNA for the CDR3 is TGTGCCAGCAGTTTAAACAGGGGCCTTGAAAAACTGTTTTTT. Its translation: CASSLNRGLEKLFF.

This clonotype was counted only a few times. The chain combines TRBV3-1 with TRBJ2-2; no clear D. Trimming removed 0 bases at V and 4 bases at J, with 6 bases between. The CDR3 consists of 14 residues. The germline V gene has CDR1 LGHDT and CDR2 YNNKEL (reference sequence). CDR3 bases: TGTGCCAGCAGCCAAGACCAAGCCACCGGGGAGCTGTTTTTT. Its protein product is CASSQDQATGELFF.

The gene calls are TRBV4-2 and TRBJ2-7; D perhaps matches TRBD2 (5 bases). Trimming left V 4 bases short and J 2 bases short, with 12 bases between. This CDR3 has 14 amino acids. Germline CDR1 and CDR2: LGHNA and YNFKEQ. CDR3 protein: CASSPSGIAYEQYF. The CDR3 DNA is TGTGCCAGCAGCCCCTCCGGGATAGCCTACGAGCAGTACTTC.